What follows describes a single T cell receptor (beta chain). The data originate from a study of PD-L1 blockade in urothelial cancer. The method was immunoSEQ multiplex PCR; TCRdb's version includes in-frame clones alone and lacks a portion of them. The sample contains about 95,000 clones, about nine tenths of which appear only once. Stated time point: pretreatment peripheral blood. The sequences come from PBMCs, collected around atezolizumab (anti-PD-L1) treatment. This receptor was obtained from a man aged 55 to 69 with urothelial cancer.

The CDR3 spells CASSRVASGQETQYF. The CDR3 coding sequence is TGCGCCAGCAGTAGAGTAGCTAGCGGCCAAGAGACCCAGTACTTC. The V and J genes are TRBV5-1 and TRBJ2-5, with 7 bases matching TRBD2. J gave up 1 base and V 5 bases, and 8 bases lay outside the gene matches. CDR1 is SGHRS, CDR2 YFSETQ, per germline. The CDR3 spans 15 residues.